These 5 T cell receptor beta chains were sequenced from one sample in a study of control samples from healthy donors and cancer patients (TCRdb year 2020). Receptor libraries were prepared by the immunoSEQ multiplex PCR assay. The clones in this table, taken by TCRdb from immuneACCESS, are in-frame only. Not every clone is retained; where verified, under half of the shortfall comes from an unresolved V gene, and the cause of the rest is unknown. This sample holds about 250,000 clones; almost 85% were observed only once. In total, the top ten clones hold less than 15% of the sample. The sample comprised PBMCs. These receptors were taken from a woman between 55 and 75 years old with lung cancer.

The J gene is TRBJ2-3, the V gene TRBV11-2; no definite D call. Trimming left V 3 bases short and J 1 base short, with 5 bases between. CDR1 is SGHAT and CDR2 is FQNNGV in the germline V gene. The CDR3 covers 13 residues. The CDR3 reads CASSFPGTDTQYF. The CDR3 DNA reads TGTGCCAGCAGCTTTCCGGGCACAGATACGCAGTATTTT.

The chain employs TRBV5-1 and TRBJ1-4; perhaps TRBD1 as D (6 bases). This CDR3 comprises 16 residues. Trimming cost V 0 bases and J 7 bases, with 16 bases left between them. Per the germline V gene, CDR1 is SGHRS and CDR2 is YFSETQ. In nucleotides, the CDR3 is TGCGCCAGCAGCTTGGGGACAGCTAGGCTAAGTGAAAAACTGTTTTTT. Its translation is CASSLGTARLSEKLFF.

V usage is TRBV2 and J usage is TRBJ1-6; D remains ambiguous. CDR1 SNHLY and CDR2 FYNNEI come from the germline V gene. CDR3 size: 15 residues. V lost 3 bases, J lost 7 bases, and 13 bases lay in between. CDR3 residues: CASSEGSSWNSPLHF. The DNA of the CDR3 is TGTGCCAGCAGTGAGGGCAGCTCGTGGAATTCACCCCTCCACTTT.

The chain combines TRBV18 with TRBJ1-1, with 7 bases aligning to TRBD1. V was clipped by 6 bases and J by 0 bases; unmatched bases: 7. Per germline, CDR1 KGHSH and CDR2 LQKENI. The CDR3 contains 15 residues. In DNA form, the CDR3 reads TGTGCCAGCTCGTACGAGGACAGGTTGAACACTGAAGCTTTCTTT. Its protein product is CASSYEDRLNTEAFF. Using reference TRBV18 and TRBJ1-1 for the parts outside the CDR3, the full variable domain is NAGVMQNPRHLVRRRGQEARLRCSPMKGHSHVYWYRQLPEEGLKFMVYLQKENIIDESGMPKERFSAEFPKEGPSILRIQQVVRGDSAAYFCASSYEDRLNTEAFFGQGTRLTVV.

The chain recombines TRBV5-1 with TRBJ2-5, with 11 nucleotides matching TRBD1. The ends lost 6 bases at V and 4 bases at J; junction bases unmatched: 11. Germline values: CDR1 SGHRS, CDR2 YFSETQ. The CDR3 spans 16 residues. The DNA of the CDR3 is TGCGCCAGCACTCACGGACAGGGGGCGGGTGGAGAGACCCAGTACTTC. Encoded protein: CASTHGQGAGGETQYF.